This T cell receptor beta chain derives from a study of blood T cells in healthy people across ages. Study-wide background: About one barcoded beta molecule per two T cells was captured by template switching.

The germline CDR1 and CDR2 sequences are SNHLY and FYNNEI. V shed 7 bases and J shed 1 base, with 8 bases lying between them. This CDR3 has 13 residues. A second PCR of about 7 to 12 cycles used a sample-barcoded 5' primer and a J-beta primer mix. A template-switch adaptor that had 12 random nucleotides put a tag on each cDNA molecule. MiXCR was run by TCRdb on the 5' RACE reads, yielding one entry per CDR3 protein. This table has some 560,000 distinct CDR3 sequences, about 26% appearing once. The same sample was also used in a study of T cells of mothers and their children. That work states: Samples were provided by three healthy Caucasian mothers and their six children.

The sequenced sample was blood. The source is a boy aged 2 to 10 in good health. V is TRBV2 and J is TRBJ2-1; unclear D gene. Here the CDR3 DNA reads TGTGCCAGCAATATAGCATCCTACAATGAGCAGTTCTTC. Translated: CASNIASYNEQFF.